What follows describes a single T cell receptor beta chain. The data stem from a study of OX40 agonist ivuxolimab in advanced cancers. Measured with immunoSEQ multiplex PCR; TCRdb has only the in-frame clones, and not every one. The profile shows approximately 37,000 clones, approximately 89% of them singletons. Trimming left V 6 bases short and J 8 bases short, with 17 bases between. From germline, CDR1 is SQVTM and CDR2 ANQGSEA. This CDR3 has 13 residues. The material was CD4+ or CD8+ T cells sorted from blood, obtained in a trial of the OX40 agonist ivuxolimab. This clonotype was sampled from an adult with an advanced solid tumor such as melanoma, head and neck, liver or kidney cancer. The chain joins TRBV29-1 to TRBJ2-1, with D possibly TRBD2 on 5 matching bases. The CDR3 DNA reads as TGCAGCGTGGCCGGCCAACGGGGAGATGAGCAGTTCTTC. This codes for CSVAGQRGDEQFF.